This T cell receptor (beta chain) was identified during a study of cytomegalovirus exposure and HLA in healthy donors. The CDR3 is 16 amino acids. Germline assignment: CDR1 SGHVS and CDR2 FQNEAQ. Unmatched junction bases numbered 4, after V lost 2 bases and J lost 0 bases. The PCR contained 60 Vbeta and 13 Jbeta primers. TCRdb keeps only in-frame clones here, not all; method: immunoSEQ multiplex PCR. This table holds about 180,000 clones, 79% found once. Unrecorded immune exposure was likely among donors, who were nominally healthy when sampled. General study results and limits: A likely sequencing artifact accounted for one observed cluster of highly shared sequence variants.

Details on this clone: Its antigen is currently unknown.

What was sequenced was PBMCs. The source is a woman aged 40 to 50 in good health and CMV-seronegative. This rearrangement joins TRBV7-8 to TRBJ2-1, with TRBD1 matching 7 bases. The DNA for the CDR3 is TGTGCCAGCAGCTTAATTCGGGACAGCTCCTACAATGAGCAGTTCTTC. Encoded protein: CASSLIRDSSYNEQFF.